The 18 T cell receptor beta chains listed next were all sequenced from one sample in a study of response to subunit inactivated influenza vaccine. Each CDR3 protein is one row after TCRdb ran MiXCR on the RT-PCR reads. The table includes roughly 520,000 distinct CDR3 sequences, around 25% detected once. The specimen was CD4+ T cells sorted from PBMCs, collected 4 to 6 days after vaccination. The receptor source for this set is a man aged 45-65 years who received an inactivated influenza vaccine.

This clonotype has a count of ten or more. The chain recombines TRBV5-6 with TRBJ2-3, with 13 bases identical to TRBD2. The V and J ends lost 4 bases and 3 bases, in that order; junction bases with no gene match: 5. Germline CDR1 reads SGHDT; CDR2 reads YYEEEE. CDR3 length: 16 residues. The DNA for the CDR3 is TGTGCCAGCAGCCTGACTAGCGGGGGGATAACAGATACGCAGTATTTT. It specifies CASSLTSGGITDTQYF.

The chain employs TRBV7-2 and TRBJ2-3; 10 bases align to TRBD1. Germline V lookup: CDR1 SGHTA, CDR2 FQGNSA. With V trimmed by 5 bases and J by 2 bases, 7 bases remained unmatched. The CDR3 spans 16 residues. The CDR3: CASSQRQGAATDTQYF. DNA of the CDR3: TGTGCCAGCAGCCAAAGACAGGGGGCAGCCACAGATACGCAGTATTTT. Combining the CDR3 with reference TRBV7-2 and TRBJ2-3 gives the whole variable domain GAGVSQSPSNKVTEKGKDVELRCDPISGHTALYWYRQSLGQGLEFLIYFQGNSAPDKSGLPSDRFSAERTGGSVSTLTIQRTQQEDSAVYLCASSQRQGAATDTQYFGPGTRLTVL.

The chain combines TRBV12-3 or TRBV12-4 with TRBJ2-7, with D possibly being TRBD1 (6 bases). There are 13 residues in the CDR3. The V and J ends lost 2 bases and 6 bases respectively, with 11 bases between them. CDR3 amino acids: CASSLRGFGEQYF. CDR3 DNA: TGTGCCAGCAGTTTAAGGGGGTTTGGCGAGCAGTACTTC.

This sequence joins TRBV10-3 and TRBJ1-1, with D possibly being TRBD1 (5 bases). Germline values: CDR1 ENHRY, CDR2 SYGVKD. V lost 7 bases and J 6 bases, leaving 15 bases between the germline ends. CDR3 length equals 13 residues. The CDR3 here is CAIKGVQGAEAFF. The CDR3 region has the DNA TGTGCCATCAAGGGAGTCCAGGGCGCTGAAGCTTTCTTT.

The V call is TRBV4-2, the J call TRBJ1-2, with 7 positions matching TRBD1. CDR1 and CDR2 (germline): LGHNA, YNFKEQ. CDR3 length equals 15 residues. V trimming: 0 bases; J trimming: 5 bases; junction bases outside the gene matches: 6. The CDR3 loop reads CASSQEPTGNYGYTF. CDR3 bases: TGTGCCAGCAGCCAAGAACCGACAGGGAATTATGGCTACACCTTC.

This clonotype appeared a few times. The gene calls are TRBV20-1 and TRBJ2-1; possibly TRBD1 for D (6 bases). The CDR3 extends over 12 amino acids. Trimming took off 3 bases at V and 9 bases at J, with 12 bases between the two ends. Germline CDR1 is DFQATT and CDR2 is SNEGSKA (reference sequence). CDR3 sequence reads: CSARSGEAEQFF. As DNA, the CDR3 is TGCAGTGCTAGGTCAGGGGAAGCTGAGCAGTTCTTC.

CDR3 residues: CASSYASGQGISYNEQFF. The CDR3 coding sequence is TGTGCCAGCAGTTACGCCTCGGGACAGGGGATCTCCTACAATGAGCAGTTCTTC. V gene TRBV6-2 or TRBV6-3 combines with J gene TRBJ2-1, with 10 positions matching TRBD1. CDR1 MNHEY and CDR2 SVGEGT come from the germline V gene. This CDR3 spans 18 amino acids. V lost 2 bases, J lost 0 bases, and 7 bases stayed unmatched.

The chain is built from TRBV7-2 and TRBJ2-7, with 7 bases matching TRBD1. Trimming removed 7 bases from V and 0 bases from J; junction bases left unmatched: 9. CDR1 is SGHTA, CDR2 FQGNSA, per germline. The CDR3 runs to 15 residues. The CDR3 DNA reads as TGTGCCAGCACCCGATCGACAGGGAACTCCTACGAGCAGTACTTC. This codes for CASTRSTGNSYEQYF.

This clonotype was detected a few times. The CDR3 DNA reads TGTGCCAGCAGCTTAGGCTGGCTAAGCCAAGAGACCCAGTACTTC. It yields the protein CASSLGWLSQETQYF. V is TRBV7-2 and J is TRBJ2-5; D unresolved. Per the germline V gene, CDR1 is SGHTA and CDR2 is FQGNSA. Trimming left V 1 base short and J 1 base short, with 10 bases between. CDR3 size: 15 residues.

This clonotype was picked up a small number of times. The chain couples TRBV24-1 to TRBJ2-1, with D tentatively TRBD1 (6 bases). The CDR3 has 18 residues. Germline V gene lookup returns CDR1 KGHDR and CDR2 SFDVKD. The V and J ends lost 5 bases and 4 bases respectively, with 23 bases between them. The CDR3 DNA reads TGTGCCACCAGTGGTTTTTACCGGGGACAACAGACGTACAATGAGCAGTTCTTC. Amino acids: CATSGFYRGQQTYNEQFF.

This chain joins TRBV24-1 and TRBJ2-1; possible D gene TRBD2, 7 bases. Looked up from germline, CDR1 is KGHDR and CDR2 is SFDVKD. The V end lost 5 bases, the J end lost 12 bases, and 13 bases lay between the germline ends. The CDR3 runs to 12 residues. The CDR3 is CATSGGGAGQFF. The CDR3 DNA sequence: TGTGCCACCAGTGGGGGGGGCGCCGGGCAGTTCTTC.

This clonotype was counted once. This chain joins TRBV5-1 and TRBJ2-6; tentative D call: TRBD1 (6 bases). Germline lookup yields CDR1 SGHRS and CDR2 YFSETQ. The V gene lost 0 bases and the J gene lost 0 bases, with 10 bases spanning the gap. The CDR3 spans 17 residues. The CDR3 DNA reads TGCGCCAGCAGCTTGGGACAGGTGATCTCTGGGGCCAACGTCCTGACTTTC. Residues: CASSLGQVISGANVLTF.

The chain employs TRBV5-1 and TRBJ2-3; 7 bases fit TRBD2. The CDR3 totals 14 residues. From germline, CDR1 is SGHRS and CDR2 YFSETQ. Trimming removed 4 bases from V and 6 bases from J; junction bases left unmatched: 8. This CDR3 reads CASSGEGRRDTQYF. The DNA for the CDR3 is TGCGCCAGCAGCGGGGAGGGTAGGAGGGATACGCAGTATTTT.

The V gene is TRBV20-1, the J gene TRBJ2-5; TRBD1 is a possible D gene (6 bases). The V end was cut by 6 bases, the J end by 5 bases, with 16 bases between. Germline CDR1 is DFQATT and CDR2 is SNEGSKA (reference sequence). This CDR3 comprises 13 residues. CDR3 region: CSARHRALETQYF. In nucleotides, the CDR3 is TGCAGTGCCCGTCACAGGGCGTTGGAGACCCAGTACTTC.

The chain employs TRBV18 and TRBJ1-2; D gene unclear. V gave up 3 bases and J gave up 2 bases, with 4 bases separating them. Germline V gene sequence: CDR1 KGHSH, CDR2 LQKENI. CDR3 size: 12 residues. In DNA, the CDR3 is TGTGCCAGCTCACCGCAGAACTATGGCTACACCTTC. It is translated as CASSPQNYGYTF.

The chain uses TRBV20-1 and TRBJ2-3; TRBD1 or TRBD2 may be the D gene (5 bases each). V lost 3 bases, J lost 3 bases, and 16 bases lay in between. Germline lookup yields CDR1 DFQATT and CDR2 SNEGSKA (reference sequence). The CDR3 runs 15 residues. This CDR3 reads CSARRPGHNTDTQYF. The CDR3 DNA sequence: TGCAGTGCTAGGCGCCCGGGGCACAATACAGATACGCAGTATTTT.

The rearrangement joins TRBV2 to TRBJ2-2, with 10 nucleotides matching TRBD2. J was trimmed by 6 bases and V by 9 bases; bases with no gene match: 13. The germline V gene encodes CDR1 SNHLY and CDR2 FYNNEI. The CDR3 has 16 residues. As DNA, the CDR3 is TGTGCCAGAAGAAAAAGAGGTCTAGCGGGAGCCGGGGAGCTGTTTTTT. Translation gives CARRKRGLAGAGELFF.

This clonotype was recorded at least ten times. The gene calls are TRBV7-2 and TRBJ1-5, with D possibly being TRBD1 (6 bases). Germline CDR1 SGHTA, CDR2 FQGNSA. V lost 1 base and J lost 4, with 11 bases in between. This CDR3 region has 15 residues. This CDR3 reads CASSLVGGGNQPQHF. CDR3 coding DNA: TGTGCCAGCAGCTTAGTCGGGGGCGGAAATCAGCCCCAGCATTTT.